The entry that follows covers one TCR beta chain sequence. The antigen is undetermined. This sample is drawn from a study of cytomegalovirus exposure and HLA in healthy donors. Findings and caveats of the study: The authors confirmed in vitro that three CMV-associated chains were specific for CMV antigens. Many donors shared some public TCRs, even though most TCR sequences were rare. Sequencing depth roughly uniform across donors was assumed in presence/absence analyses. In a later analysis, specific HLA alleles were associated with 15,000 to 20,000 TCR beta sequences at a 0.05 false discovery rate.

Germline V gives CDR1 MDHEN, CDR2 SYDVKM. The V and J ends lost 6 bases and 9 bases respectively, with 18 bases between them. This CDR3 has 14 amino acids. Primers included in the PCR were 60 Vbeta and 13 Jbeta primers. Sequencing used immunoSEQ multiplex PCR; TCRdb keeps in-frame clones, though not all of them. The sample holds some 130,000 clones, over 50% seen once. The rearrangement links TRBV28 to TRBJ2-4; possibly TRBD2 for D (6 bases). This sequence originates from a human donor in good health. Source material: PBMCs. The CDR3 loop reads CASSSPDYWGIQYF. CDR3 in DNA: TGTGCCAGCAGCAGTCCGGACTATTGGGGCATTCAGTACTTC.